This entry lists 20 T cell receptor beta chains sequenced from one sample in a study of beta chain features in type 1 diabetes. cDNA synthesis used the whole RNA isolate, giving expressed TCRB sequences. Clones were sequenced by immunoSEQ multiplex PCR, and TCRdb holds only the in-frame ones, with some missing. Here the sample spans about 220,000 clones, approximately 11% being singletons. The sequencing sample was made of central memory CD4+ T cells from blood. These receptors were taken from a man between 18 and 29 years old in good health.

This clone occurred a few times. The genes are TRBV30 and TRBJ1-2; 8 bases align to TRBD1. V was pared by 2 bases and J by 6 bases, with 5 bases of the junction left unmatched. Germline assignment: CDR1 GTSNPN and CDR2 SVGIG (reference sequence). CDR3 length equals 13 residues. This chain's CDR3 is CAWSPTGVDGYTF. CDR3 sequence (DNA): TGTGCCTGGAGTCCGACAGGGGTAGATGGCTACACCTTC.

V is TRBV28 and J is TRBJ1-2; D may be TRBD1 (5 bases). The V end lost 6 bases, the J end lost 2 bases, and 10 bases lay between the germline ends. Looked up from germline, CDR1 is MDHEN and CDR2 is SYDVKM. This CDR3 is built from 13 residues. The CDR3 reads CASRLTVNYGYTF. DNA for the CDR3: TGTGCCAGCAGACTGACAGTAAACTATGGCTACACCTTC.

This clone appeared many times. Other DNA sequences in this specimen translate into the identical CDR3. This sequence joins TRBV18 and TRBJ2-3; no clear D. The CDR3 has 12 amino acids. Germline loops: CDR1 KGHSH, CDR2 LQKENI. V was clipped by 2 bases and J by 1 base, with 1 base between them. The CDR3 loop reads CASSPGTDTQYF. The CDR3 DNA sequence: TGTGCCAGCTCACCAGGCACAGATACGCAGTATTTT.

This clone was counted many times. The chain recombines TRBV19 with TRBJ1-5, with a possible D match to TRBD1 (5 bases). The CDR3 consists of 14 residues. Germline V gene data show CDR1 as LNHDA and CDR2 as SQIVND (reference sequence). V shed 6 bases and J shed 2 bases, with 11 bases lying between them. The CDR3 DNA is TGTGCCAGTAGAAGGGGACGGGGCAATCAGCCCCAGCATTTT. Amino acids: CASRRGRGNQPQHF.

In this sample, this clone turned up a few times. CDR3: CASSPPGLNEQFF. The CDR3 DNA is TGTGCCAGCAGCCCGCCGGGACTGAATGAGCAGTTCTTC. J is TRBJ2-1 and V is TRBV11-2, with D perhaps matching TRBD2 (6 bases). The germline gives CDR1 SGHAT, CDR2 FQNNGV. The CDR3 consists of 13 residues. The V end lost 5 bases, the J end lost 7 bases, and 12 bases lay between the germline ends.

This clone turned up a few times. The rearrangement joins TRBV21-1 to TRBJ2-1; the table calls TRBD2, which could not be checked here. TRBV21-1 is labeled a pseudogene. The CDR3 spans 15 residues. In DNA form, the CDR3 reads TGTGCCAGCAGCAACGGCGGGAGCCCCTACAATGAGCAGTTCTTC. Residues: CASSNGGSPYNEQFF.

The table lists this clone with a few counts. The chain combines TRBV27 with TRBJ2-3; tentatively, D is TRBD1 (5 bases). CDR3 size: 16 residues. Germline loops: CDR1 MNHEY, CDR2 SMNVEV (reference sequence). V was clipped by 6 bases and J by 1 base, with 17 bases between them. The CDR3 sequence: CASSPWHGRGTDTQYF. The CDR3 DNA sequence: TGTGCCAGCAGCCCGTGGCATGGCAGGGGCACAGATACGCAGTATTTT.

The chain has TRBV11-2 and TRBJ1-5; TRBD1 might be the D (5 bases). Germline CDR1 and CDR2: SGHAT and FQNNGV. The V and J ends lost 1 base and 8 bases respectively, with 18 bases between them. This CDR3 comprises 16 residues. This CDR3 is CASSLGGRTRGEPQHF. As DNA, the CDR3 is TGTGCCAGCAGCTTAGGAGGACGGACTCGGGGCGAGCCCCAGCATTTT.

V usage is TRBV9 and J usage is TRBJ1-3; D is perhaps TRBD1 (5 bases). This CDR3 contains 15 residues. Trimming cost V 1 base and J 0 bases, with 8 bases left between them. Germline lookup yields CDR1 SGDLS and CDR2 YYNGEE. This CDR3 is CASSVQGSSGNTIYF. For the CDR3, the DNA is TGTGCCAGCAGCGTACAGGGAAGCTCTGGAAACACCATATATTTT.

This chain links TRBV19 with TRBJ2-3; D call uncertain. The CDR3 loop spans 13 amino acids. Germline loops: CDR1 LNHDA, CDR2 SQIVND (reference sequence). Trimming pared 7 bases from V and 0 bases from J, leaving 8 bases between. CDR3 loop: CASIDRSTDTQYF. The CDR3 nucleotides are TGTGCCAGTATCGATCGTAGCACAGATACGCAGTATTTT. The whole variable domain, remainder taken from reference TRBV19 and TRBJ2-3, is DGGITQSPKYLFRKEGQNVTLSCEQNLNHDAMYWYRQDPGQGLRLIYYSQIVNDFQKGDIAEGYSVSREKKESFPLTVTSAQKNPTAFYLCASIDRSTDTQYFGPGTRLTVL.

There are a few counts of this clone. CDR3 nucleotide sequence: TGTGCCAGCAGTGAACAACTCCCTTACAATGAGCAGTTCTTC. It translates to CASSEQLPYNEQFF. The chain is built from TRBV2 and TRBJ2-1, with no clear D. This CDR3 contains 14 residues. CDR1 and CDR2 from the germline V gene are SNHLY and FYNNEI. Deletions cut 2 bases from V and 4 bases from J, with 9 bases between.

Only a few counts were recorded for this clone. The chain has TRBV5-6 and TRBJ2-1, with D uncertain. Deletions cut 4 bases from V and 9 bases from J, with 8 bases between. The V gene's germline CDR1 is SGHDT and CDR2 YYEEEE. This CDR3 region has 11 residues. The CDR3 is CASSALVEQFF. The CDR3 DNA sequence: TGTGCCAGCAGCGCCTTAGTTGAGCAGTTCTTC.

This clone was observed a handful of times. This sequence joins TRBV11-2 and TRBJ2-1, with D unclear. The CDR3 runs 13 residues. From germline, CDR1 is SGHAT and CDR2 FQNNGV. V lost 0 bases, J lost 10 bases, and 10 bases lay in between. The CDR3 is CASSLDPRVEQFF. DNA of the CDR3: TGTGCCAGCAGCTTAGATCCCCGGGTCGAGCAGTTCTTC.

This clone appeared a few times. This chain joins TRBV9 and TRBJ2-2; 7 bases line up with TRBD1. Per germline, CDR1 SGDLS and CDR2 YYNGEE. The junction had 8 bases not matched to a gene; V was cut back by 2 bases and J by 4 bases. This CDR3 spans 16 amino acids. CDR3 in amino acids: CASSVLTGTTTGELFF. The DNA for the CDR3 is TGTGCCAGCAGCGTCTTGACAGGGACCACCACCGGGGAGCTGTTTTTT.

The rearrangement joins TRBV6-5 to TRBJ1-2; no definite D call. Trimming took off 2 bases at V and 4 bases at J, with 11 bases between the two ends. Germline CDR1 reads MNHEY; CDR2 reads SVGAGI. The CDR3 covers 14 residues. The CDR3 coding sequence is TGTGCCAGCAGTTACCAGACGGGTGGCTATGGCTACACCTTC. Residues: CASSYQTGGYGYTF.

This clone was observed a few times. J is TRBJ2-1 and V is TRBV7-2; no definite D call. The CDR3 is 12 residues long. Germline-derived CDR1 and CDR2 are SGHTA and FQGNSA. Trimming shortened V by 1 base and J by 12 bases, and 10 bases separated the two germline ends. CDR3 nucleotide sequence: TGTGCCAGCAGCTTAGGAACCCCCGGGCAGTTCTTC. It translates to CASSLGTPGQFF. The full variable domain, its missing parts supplied by reference TRBV7-2 and TRBJ2-1, is GAGVSQSPSNKVTEKGKDVELRCDPISGHTALYWYRQSLGQGLEFLIYFQGNSAPDKSGLPSDRFSAERTGGSVSTLTIQRTQQEDSAVYLCASSLGTPGQFFGPGTRLTVL.

The rearrangement joins TRBV29-1 to TRBJ1-1; no clear D gene. The ends were cut back, 4 bases at V and 5 bases at J, with 20 bases in the middle. Germline values: CDR1 SQVTM, CDR2 ANQGSEA. CDR3 length equals 15 residues. DNA for the CDR3: TGCAGCGTTGGTCTCCGGACTATAATGGCGACTGAAGCTTTCTTT. As protein: CSVGLRTIMATEAFF.

The V and J genes are TRBV4-2 and TRBJ2-1; TRBD2 is a possible D gene (7 bases). The germline V and J ends were trimmed by 4 bases and 13 bases, with 20 bases remaining between them. The CDR3 sequence is 14 residues long. Germline CDR1 LGHNA, CDR2 YNFKEQ. The CDR3 bases are TGTGCCAGCAGCCGAGAGAGGGAGGGGGGCGTCCAGTTCTTC. The encoded protein is CASSREREGGVQFF.

This chain uses TRBV11-1 with TRBJ2-3; D is ambiguous. Looked up from germline, CDR1 is SGHAT and CDR2 is FQDESV (reference sequence). This CDR3 spans 13 amino acids. V was cut by 5 bases and J by 2 bases, with 8 bases left in between. The CDR3 DNA reads as TGTGCCAGCAGCCGGAAACACACAGATACGCAGTATTTT. Its translation is CASSRKHTDTQYF.

This clone was counted a few times. The chain employs TRBV28 and TRBJ1-5; D is possibly TRBD1 (5 bases). V was shortened by 6 bases and J by 7 bases, with 16 bases between the two germline ends. The germline CDR1 and CDR2 sequences are MDHEN and SYDVKM. This CDR3 has 14 residues. The CDR3 nucleotides are TGTGCCAGCAGACTCCAAACGGGGGTCCAGCCCCAGCATTTT. Its translation: CASRLQTGVQPQHF.